This is a list of T cell receptor beta chains from one sample in a study of neurological immune-mediated disorders. TCRdb re-called the 5' RACE reads with MiXCR, one entry per CDR3 protein. The sample lists under 90,000 distinct CDR3 sequences, around 9.9% seen once, with 1.5% to 2% in the top ten. The specimen sequenced was PBMCs. These receptors originate from a man aged 45-65 years in good health. Each CDR3 is given with its conserved first and last residue.

J,V,CDR3
TRBJ1-2,TRBV12-3/TRBV12-4,CASSFARGSYGYTF
TRBJ2-2,TRBV29-1,CSAVSGRNTGELFF
TRBJ2-7,TRBV5-1,CASSFPGAEQYF
TRBJ2-5,TRBV5-5,CASSLGQPQETQYF
TRBJ2-5,TRBV29-1,CSAKGTGIETQYF
TRBJ2-5,TRBV27,CASSLSGGQGNQETQYF
TRBJ2-7,TRBV7-9,CASSPVSEGSYEQYF
TRBJ2-3,TRBV6-2/TRBV6-3,CASSWIRDFTDTQYF
TRBJ1-4,TRBV12-3/TRBV12-4,CASSQTGGSTNEKLFF
TRBJ2-5,TRBV20-1,CSVLEGGVGTQYF
TRBJ1-6,TRBV6-5,CASSWTGSSYNSPLHF
TRBJ2-1,TRBV12-3/TRBV12-4,CASSLADSSYNEQFF
TRBJ2-4,TRBV28,CASSHLGGGTGDNIQYF
TRBJ2-6,TRBV5-1,CASKLGEAGANVLTF
TRBJ2-3,TRBV5-1,CASSLKTGTDTQYF
TRBJ2-5,TRBV5-1,CASSFIVHQETQYF
TRBJ1-2,TRBV9,CASSAESGKGAGYTF
TRBJ1-2,TRBV20-1,CSALRGSYGYTF
TRBJ1-4,TRBV11-2,CASSLATWGGTNEKLFF
TRBJ2-7,TRBV28,CASNSHPGQTVYEQYF
TRBJ1-2,TRBV20-1,CSAPFSDRTGYGYTF
TRBJ1-1,TRBV20-1,CSAGARDRESTEAFF
TRBJ1-1,TRBV10-3,CAISEGGTEAFF
TRBJ2-7,TRBV28,CASSSRDRVVYEQYF
TRBJ2-7,TRBV10-3,CAISESRREGRYEQYF
TRBJ2-7,TRBV5-1,CASMEIRDGLEERYF
TRBJ2-7,TRBV5-1,CASSFQSSPSLYEQYF
TRBJ2-7,TRBV20-1,CSARDTDRGPRSGPSQYF
TRBJ2-1,TRBV6-1,CASNRAGQPLNEQFF
TRBJ1-4,TRBV4-2,CASSQGRGPSTNEKLFF
TRBJ2-5,TRBV29-1,CSASRAGGNQETQYF
TRBJ1-2,TRBV5-1,CASSLEVGANYGYTF
TRBJ2-2,TRBV12-3/TRBV12-4,CAYLKTSNTGELFF
TRBJ2-1,TRBV20-1,CSAIPWQTSGSSYNEQFF
TRBJ2-6,TRBV7-9,CASSPHGSSGANVLTF
TRBJ2-5,TRBV6-1,CASSGTSGRGETQYF
TRBJ2-5,TRBV5-1,CASSLEVAGVGETQYF
TRBJ2-2,TRBV12-3/TRBV12-4,CASTPQGAIVSGELFF
TRBJ2-3,TRBV10-3,CAIRQGATDTQYF
TRBJ1-5,TRBV5-1,CASGGSNQPQHF
TRBJ2-2,TRBV7-6,CASSLWAGELFF
TRBJ2-1,TRBV10-3,CATKGTGQLSSYNEQFF